This TCR beta chain stems from a study of blood T cells in healthy people across ages. A J-beta primer mix and a sample-barcoded 5' primer were used in a second PCR of roughly 7 to 12 cycles. Each CDR3 protein is one row after TCRdb ran MiXCR on the 5' RACE reads. The sample records fewer than 750,000 distinct CDR3 sequences, more than 45% being singletons. Trimming cost V 5 bases and J 11 bases, with 12 bases left between them. Per the germline V gene, CDR1 is MNHNY and CDR2 is SVGAGI (reference sequence). The CDR3 runs 11 residues. The source of this sequence is an elderly woman in good health. The specimen sequenced was blood. The rearrangement uses TRBV6-6 and TRBJ2-5; the D gene is possibly TRBD2 (5 bases). The CDR3 coding sequence is TGTGCCAGCAGTAATGAATGGGAGCAGTACTTC. It codes for CASSNEWEQYF.